A single sample is the source of the 15 T cell receptor beta chains below, sequenced in a study of CD8 T cells in ankylosing spondylitis. TCRdb processed the 5' RACE reads anew with MiXCR; each CDR3 protein has one entry. The repertoire holds under 170,000 distinct CDR3 sequences, under 45% seen once, with 13% to 15% in the top ten. The material sequenced was synovial fluid, either unsorted or a sorted T cell fraction (not recorded which). Receptors were obtained from a male donor with ankylosing spondylitis.

This clonotype has a single count. The chain recombines TRBV12-3 or TRBV12-4 with TRBJ1-1, with D unresolved. V was cut by 7 bases and J by 0 bases, with 6 bases left in between. The CDR3 contains 12 residues. CDR3 sequence: CASMWLNTEAFF. The CDR3 DNA follows: TGTGCCAGCATGTGGTTGAACACTGAAGCTTTCTTT.

V gene TRBV29-1 combines with J gene TRBJ2-1, with 10 bases that match TRBD1. Trimming took 4 bases from V and 0 from J; bases not matched to a gene: 6. The CDR3 spans 16 residues. Germline-derived CDR1 and CDR2 are SQVTM and ANQGSEA. CDR3 in DNA: TGCAGCGTTGGACCGGGACAGGGGAGCTCCTACAATGAGCAGTTCTTC. This codes for CSVGPGQGSSYNEQFF.

This clonotype came up once. The genes are TRBV7-9 and TRBJ2-1, with 9 bases matching TRBD1. The germline CDR1 and CDR2 sequences are SEHNR and FQNEAQ (reference sequence). The CDR3 has 13 amino acids. V shed 6 bases, J shed 13 bases, and the junction held 10 bases outside the gene matches. Here the CDR3 DNA reads TGTGCCAGCAGTCAAGTGGGACAGGGAAACCAGTTCTTC. This sequence encodes CASSQVGQGNQFF.

This clonotype was seen just once. The chain links TRBV9 to TRBJ1-4; maybe TRBD1 (6 bases). The V end lost 0 bases, the J end lost 14 bases, and 29 bases lay between the germline ends. Germline V gene sequence: CDR1 SGDLS, CDR2 YYNGEE. This CDR3 has 18 amino acids. CDR3 nucleotides: TGTGCCAGCAGCGTAGTCCCGTTCCCCCAAGGAGGGGGAGGAAGGCTGTTTTTT. It encodes CASSVVPFPQGGGGRLFF.

V usage is TRBV12-3 or TRBV12-4 and J usage is TRBJ2-7, with D hard to call. CDR3 length equals 12 residues. V was trimmed by 0 bases and J by 1 base, leaving 1 base between them. CDR3 sequence reads: CASSLASYEQYF. The CDR3 DNA follows: TGTGCCAGCAGTTTAGCATCCTACGAGCAGTACTTC.

The chain employs TRBV12-3 or TRBV12-4 and TRBJ2-1; 7 nucleotides align to TRBD1. The CDR3 consists of 14 residues. The V gene end was trimmed by 7 bases and the J gene end by 8 bases; junction bases not matched to a gene: 11. CDR3 nucleotide sequence: TGTGCCAGCACACGGGACAGATGGGCCCATGAGCAGTTCTTC. Its protein product is CASTRDRWAHEQFF.

The V gene is TRBV7-2, the J gene TRBJ2-7, with D unresolved. The CDR3 covers 15 residues. CDR1 is SGHTA and CDR2 is FQGNSA in the germline V gene. With 1 base removed from V and 2 bases from J, the gap between germline ends came to 12 bases. This CDR3 is CASSLVGWFPYEQYF. CDR3 nucleotide sequence: TGTGCCAGCAGCTTAGTAGGGTGGTTTCCCTACGAGCAGTACTTC.

The chain links TRBV21-1 to TRBJ2-7; TRBD1, the table's D call, was not compared with the DNA. TRBV21-1 represents a pseudogene. The CDR3 sequence is 16 residues long. In DNA form, the CDR3 reads TGTGCCAGCAGCAAACCCCGGGACACAACCTCCTACGAGCAGTACTTC. Its translation is CASSKPRDTTSYEQYF.

The chain couples TRBV28 to TRBJ2-1; TRBD2 matches 11 bases. The CDR3 sequence is 14 residues long. Trimming removed 7 bases from V and 6 bases from J; junction bases left unmatched: 5. Germline values: CDR1 MDHEN, CDR2 SYDVKM. This CDR3 is CASMISGRANEQFF. The CDR3 nucleotides are TGTGCCAGCATGATTAGCGGGAGGGCCAATGAGCAGTTCTTC.

The chain has TRBV29-1 and TRBJ2-5; 8 nucleotides line up with TRBD1. From germline, CDR1 is SQVTM and CDR2 ANQGSEA. Germline trimming cut 6 bases from V and 3 bases from J; bases unmatched to any gene: 15. This CDR3 comprises 16 residues. In DNA form, the CDR3 reads TGCAGCGTGGCCCTTGTTTGGCAGGGGGCAAAAGAGACCCAGTACTTC. This gives the protein CSVALVWQGAKETQYF.

The CDR3 sequence: CASSFGPGVTGAYEQYF. CDR3 DNA sequence: TGTGCCAGCAGTTTCGGACCAGGGGTTACAGGAGCCTACGAGCAGTACTTC. V usage is TRBV28 and J usage is TRBJ2-7; possibly TRBD1 for D (6 bases). CDR3 length: 17 residues. The V end lost 3 bases, the J end lost 2 bases, and 20 bases lay between the germline ends. Looked up from germline, CDR1 is MDHEN and CDR2 is SYDVKM.

The genes are TRBV7-2 and TRBJ2-6; 7 nucleotides agree with TRBD1. The ends lost 5 bases at V and 2 bases at J; junction bases unmatched: 9. Germline V lookup: CDR1 SGHTA, CDR2 FQGNSA. This CDR3 spans 17 amino acids. CDR3 loop: CASSLPDRVTGANVLTF. CDR3 bases: TGTGCCAGCAGCCTCCCAGACAGGGTTACTGGGGCCAACGTCCTGACTTTC.

This clonotype was observed a few times. The chain has TRBV12-3 or TRBV12-4 and TRBJ1-5; D is unresolved. V gave up 6 bases and J gave up 9 bases, with 12 bases separating them. The CDR3 contains 12 residues. This chain's CDR3 is CASSRGELPQHF. The CDR3 nucleotides read TGTGCCAGCAGCCGGGGAGAGCTGCCCCAGCATTTT.

This chain uses TRBV28 with TRBJ1-4; 10 bases match TRBD1. CDR1 is MDHEN, CDR2 SYDVKM, per germline. CDR3 length equals 17 residues. The junction had 16 bases not matched to a gene; V was cut back by 10 bases and J by 5 bases. The CDR3 loop reads CATHPTGGFADNEKLFF. Written as DNA, the CDR3 is TGTGCCACCCACCCGACAGGGGGCTTTGCCGACAATGAAAAACTGTTTTTT.

This chain connects TRBV18 to TRBJ2-7, with 11 bases matching TRBD1. The V and J ends lost 4 bases and 3 bases, in that order; junction bases with no gene match: 5. Germline V gives CDR1 KGHSH, CDR2 LQKENI. The CDR3 covers 15 residues. CDR3 nucleotide sequence: TGTGCCAGCTCACGACCGGGACAGGGGGTCTACGAGCAGTACTTC. The encoded protein is CASSRPGQGVYEQYF.